The 26 T cell receptor beta chains presented below share a single source sample, sequenced in a study of control samples from healthy donors and cancer patients. Libraries were prepared by immunoSEQ multiplex PCR; TCRdb keeps only in-frame clonotypes and omits some of them. The sample records over 15,000 clones, roughly 89% being singletons. The sequenced sample consisted of PBMCs. These receptors originate from a man aged 60 to 75 with head and neck cancer.

This chain connects TRBV5-4 to TRBJ1-1; maybe TRBD1 (6 bases). The CDR3 is made up of 16 amino acids. V dropped 0 bases and J dropped 7 bases, with 19 bases sitting between them. In germline, CDR1 is SGHNT, CDR2 YYREEE (reference sequence). The CDR3 loop is CASSLGGGGRRGEAFF. As DNA, the CDR3 is TGTGCCAGCAGCTTGGGGGGCGGGGGGCGCAGAGGTGAAGCTTTCTTT.

This clone was seen a single time. The chain has TRBV9 and TRBJ2-3; D perhaps matches TRBD2 (6 bases). The CDR3 is 19 residues long. CDR1 is SGDLS and CDR2 is YYNGEE in the germline V gene. Trimming shortened V by 4 bases and J by 1 base, and 25 bases separated the two germline ends. CDR3 in amino acids: CASSTDPRKGPGGTDTQYF. The CDR3 DNA follows: TGTGCCAGCAGCACAGACCCCCGAAAAGGTCCGGGAGGCACAGATACGCAGTATTTT.

The chain combines TRBV27 with TRBJ2-5; D call uncertain. The germline V gene encodes CDR1 MNHEY and CDR2 SMNVEV (reference sequence). The CDR3 spans 11 residues. V lost 3 bases to trimming and J lost 3 bases, with 2 bases between them. The CDR3 coding sequence is TGTGCCAGCAGTTTGGAAGAGACCCAGTACTTC. Its translation: CASSLEETQYF.

The rearrangement links TRBV9 to TRBJ1-2; a weak D match, TRBD1 (5 bases). The CDR3 extends over 17 amino acids. V lost 4 bases and J 4 bases, leaving 23 bases between the germline ends. Looked up from germline, CDR1 is SGDLS and CDR2 is YYNGEE. The CDR3 sequence: CASSPHESLLGGYGYTF. CDR3 coding DNA: TGTGCCAGCAGCCCTCACGAGTCCCTCCTCGGGGGCTATGGCTACACCTTC. Supplemented by reference TRBV9 and TRBJ1-2, the full variable domain reads DSGVTQTPKHLITATGQRVTLRCSPRSGDLSVYWYQQSLDQGLQFLIQYYNGEERAKGNILERFSAQQFPDLHSELNLSSLELGDSALYFCASSPHESLLGGYGYTFGSGTRLTVV.

The V call is TRBV6-4, the J call TRBJ1-2, with 8 bases identical to TRBD1. This CDR3 region has 15 residues. V gave up 0 bases and J gave up 3 bases; unmatched junction bases: 3. The germline gives CDR1 MRHNA, CDR2 SNTAGT. In DNA form, the CDR3 reads TGTGCCAGCAGTGACTCCTCGACAGGGGACTATGGCTACACCTTC. Its protein product is CASSDSSTGDYGYTF.

This chain uses TRBV3-1 (or the pseudogene TRBV3-2) with TRBJ1-5; weak D call: TRBD1 (5 bases). This CDR3 comprises 17 residues. CDR1 and CDR2 (germline): LGHDT, YNNKEL (reference sequence). With 4 bases removed from V and 7 bases from J, the gap between germline ends came to 23 bases. CDR3 bases: TGTGCCAGCAGCCTGGGGTTAGGGACGATCGCCGGGCAGCCCCAGCATTTT. This codes for CASSLGLGTIAGQPQHF.

V usage is TRBV10-1 and J usage is TRBJ1-5; weak D call: TRBD1 (5 bases). Germline V gene sequence: CDR1 WNHNN, CDR2 SYGVQD (reference sequence). The CDR3 sequence is 13 residues long. V lost 2 bases to trimming and J lost 6 bases, with 8 bases between them. CDR3 loop: CASSEQGSQPQHF. The CDR3 DNA reads TGCGCCAGCAGTGAGCAGGGTAGTCAGCCCCAGCATTTT.

This clone was picked up one time. The chain employs TRBV19 and TRBJ1-3; D may be TRBD1 (6 bases). V was pared by 5 bases and J by 0 bases, with 23 bases between. The CDR3 totals 19 residues. Germline V CDR1 and CDR2: LNHDA, SQIVND (reference sequence). This CDR3 is CASSPSPQGLGLSGNTIYF. In DNA form, the CDR3 reads TGTGCCAGTAGTCCCTCCCCACAGGGTTTGGGGCTCTCTGGAAACACCATATATTTT.

This chain joins TRBV7-6 and TRBJ2-3, with a weak D call TRBD2 (5 bases). Germline values: CDR1 SGHVS, CDR2 FNYEAQ. The CDR3 sequence is 15 residues long. V was cut by 4 bases and J by 2 bases, with 13 bases left in between. CDR3 sequence reads: CASSSTGIPTDTQYF. CDR3 nucleotides: TGTGCCAGCAGCTCAACCGGGATCCCCACAGATACGCAGTATTTT.

The rearrangement joins TRBV5-8 to TRBJ2-7; no clear D. V was pared by 3 bases and J by 6 bases, with 13 bases between. The CDR3 spans 13 residues. Germline V CDR1 and CDR2: SGHTS, YDEGEE. CDR3 DNA sequence: TGTGCCAGCAGCTCGACACGTCTGGGCGAGCAGTACTTC. Its protein product is CASSSTRLGEQYF. The full variable domain, completed using reference TRBV5-8 and TRBJ2-7, is EAGVTQSPTHLIKTRGQQATLRCSPISGHTSVYWYQQALGLGLQFLLWYDEGEERNRGNFPPRFSGRQFPNYSSELNVNALELEDSALYLCASSSTRLGEQYFGPGTRLTVT.

The rearrangement uses TRBV7-3 and TRBJ2-7; 8 bases agree with TRBD1. V trimming: 5 bases; J trimming: 4 bases; junction bases outside the gene matches: 7. The germline V gene has CDR1 SGHTA and CDR2 FQGTGA. This CDR3 is built from 14 residues. CDR3 nucleotides: TGTGCCAGCAGCATTACAGGGGGTCTGTACGAGCAGTACTTC. Translated: CASSITGGLYEQYF.

The CDR3, as DNA: TGCAGCGTTGGCTTGGGGGGACAGGGGGTTTCGGCTAACTATGGCTACACCTTC. As protein: CSVGLGGQGVSANYGYTF. The rearrangement links TRBV29-1 to TRBJ1-2; 11 nucleotides match TRBD1. The J segment lost 0 bases and the V segment lost 4 bases, leaving 13 bases of the junction unmatched. The V gene's germline CDR1 is SQVTM and CDR2 ANQGSEA. This CDR3 contains 18 residues. The entire variable domain, with the rest obtained from reference TRBV29-1 and TRBJ1-2, is as follows: SAVISQKPSRDICQRGTSLTIQCQVDSQVTMMFWYRQQPGQSLTLIATANQGSEATYESGFVIDKFPISRPNLTFSTLTVSNMSPEDSSIYLCSVGLGGQGVSANYGYTFGSGTRLTVV.

This clone was found a few times. This sequence joins TRBV7-9 and TRBJ2-5, with D hard to call. The germline V gene encodes CDR1 SEHNR and CDR2 FQNEAQ (reference sequence). The CDR3 contains 13 residues. V was cut by 0 bases and J by 5 bases, with 7 bases left in between. The CDR3 DNA reads as TGTGCCAGCAGCTTAGCCGATGGGGAGACCCAGTACTTC. Amino acid sequence: CASSLADGETQYF.

The rearrangement links TRBV7-9 to TRBJ1-1; a weak D match, TRBD1 (5 bases). The CDR3 spans 15 residues. Trimming removed 6 bases from V and 0 bases from J, with 14 bases in between. Germline CDR1 reads SEHNR; CDR2 reads FQNEAQ (reference sequence). CDR3 in amino acids: CASSHREGLNTEAFF. The DNA of the CDR3 is TGTGCCAGCAGTCATAGAGAGGGGCTGAACACTGAAGCTTTCTTT.

The V gene is TRBV5-1, the J gene TRBJ2-1; 16 nucleotides align to TRBD2. CDR1 SGHRS and CDR2 YFSETQ come from the germline V gene. The CDR3 contains 15 residues. The V and J ends lost 3 bases and 15 bases, in that order; junction bases with no gene match: 9. This CDR3 is CASSSDPGLAGGRFF. For the CDR3, the DNA is TGCGCCAGCAGCTCCGATCCGGGACTAGCGGGGGGGCGGTTCTTC.

The V gene is TRBV14, the J gene TRBJ1-2; D is uncertain. Trimming cost V 4 bases and J 0 bases, with 18 bases left between them. Germline assignment: CDR1 SGHDN and CDR2 FVKESK. There are 17 residues in the CDR3. The CDR3 loop is CASSPPRGGRSNYGYTF. CDR3 DNA sequence: TGTGCCAGCAGCCCCCCTCGGGGAGGGCGTTCTAACTATGGCTACACCTTC.

The chain couples TRBV6-4 to TRBJ1-3; 9 bases agree with TRBD1. Germline CDR1 is MRHNA and CDR2 is SNTAGT. J was trimmed by 1 base and V by 6 bases; bases with no gene match: 1. This CDR3 is built from 14 residues. The CDR3 reads CASRDRGSGNTIYF. CDR3 bases: TGTGCCAGCAGGGACAGGGGTTCTGGAAACACCATATATTTT.

The rearrangement links TRBV7-2 to TRBJ1-2; possibly TRBD1 for D (5 bases). This CDR3 is built from 14 residues. V was pared by 0 bases and J by 5 bases, with 10 bases between. The germline V gene encodes CDR1 SGHTA and CDR2 FQGNSA. CDR3 bases: TGTGCCAGCAGCTTAGCGGTCGGGGGTTATGGCTACACCTTC. It specifies CASSLAVGGYGYTF.

The chain's CDR3 is CASAQRASYEQYF. CDR3 nucleotides: TGTGCCAGTGCCCAGCGGGCCTCCTACGAGCAGTACTTC. The V gene is TRBV19, the J gene TRBJ2-7; a weak D match, TRBD2 (6 bases). The germline CDR1 and CDR2 sequences are LNHDA and SQIVND (reference sequence). There are 13 residues in the CDR3. Deletions cut 8 bases from V and 0 bases from J, with 11 bases between.

The CDR3 sequence is CASSFSGGYEQFF. The CDR3 DNA reads TGTGCCAGCAGTTTCTCGGGGGGGTATGAGCAGTTCTTC. The chain links TRBV12-3 or TRBV12-4 to TRBJ2-1; 8 bases match TRBD2. The CDR3 has 13 residues. V was pared by 3 bases and J by 8 bases, with 3 bases of the junction left unmatched.

The chain joins TRBV29-1 to TRBJ1-2; possibly TRBD1 for D (5 bases). CDR1 SQVTM and CDR2 ANQGSEA come from the germline V gene. The CDR3 runs to 13 residues. Deletions cut 3 bases from V and 4 bases from J, with 12 bases between. CDR3 region: CSVDAPRGYGYTF. The CDR3 nucleotides are TGCAGCGTTGACGCTCCGAGGGGCTATGGCTACACCTTC.

This chain joins TRBV25-1 and TRBJ2-5, with 11 bases lining up with TRBD1. The CDR3 covers 17 residues. The germline CDR1 and CDR2 sequences are MGHDK and SYGVNS. Trimming removed 5 bases from V and 5 bases from J; junction bases left unmatched: 13. The CDR3 spells CASSRKGSGDRGETQYF. The DNA of the CDR3 is TGTGCCAGCAGTCGAAAGGGGAGTGGGGACAGGGGGGAGACCCAGTACTTC.

The rearrangement joins TRBV6-6 to TRBJ1-3, with no clear D. The CDR3 has 11 residues. The V gene lost 4 bases and the J gene lost 4 bases, with 2 bases spanning the gap. Germline V gene data show CDR1 as MNHNY and CDR2 as SVGAGI (reference sequence). CDR3 nucleotides: TGTGCCAGCAGTTTGGGAAACACCATATATTTT. Its protein product is CASSLGNTIYF.

The chain combines TRBV15 with TRBJ2-5; no definite D call. The germline CDR1 and CDR2 sequences are LNHNV and YYDKDF (reference sequence). The V end lost 1 base, the J end lost 3 bases, and 3 bases lay between the germline ends. The CDR3 loop spans 12 amino acids. The CDR3 is CATSRVEETQYF. The DNA for the CDR3 is TGTGCCACCAGCAGAGTGGAAGAGACCCAGTACTTC.

The rearrangement joins TRBV24-1 to TRBJ1-5, with a tentative D call TRBD1 (5 bases). The CDR3 length is 15 residues. Germline values: CDR1 KGHDR, CDR2 SFDVKD. V gave up 7 bases and J gave up 4 bases, with 16 bases separating them. The CDR3 DNA reads TGTGCCACCAGCGCTCCTGGGGGGTTGAATCAGCCCCAGCATTTT. Translating gives CATSAPGGLNQPQHF.

The chain employs TRBV6-5 and TRBJ1-4; D remains ambiguous. Germline CDR1 is MNHEY and CDR2 is SVGAGI. The V end was cut by 8 bases, the J end by 0 bases, with 13 bases between. The CDR3 sequence is 15 residues long. The CDR3 loop reads CASRTGPATNEKLFF. CDR3 nucleotide sequence: TGTGCCAGCCGTACTGGGCCAGCAACTAATGAAAAACTGTTTTTT.